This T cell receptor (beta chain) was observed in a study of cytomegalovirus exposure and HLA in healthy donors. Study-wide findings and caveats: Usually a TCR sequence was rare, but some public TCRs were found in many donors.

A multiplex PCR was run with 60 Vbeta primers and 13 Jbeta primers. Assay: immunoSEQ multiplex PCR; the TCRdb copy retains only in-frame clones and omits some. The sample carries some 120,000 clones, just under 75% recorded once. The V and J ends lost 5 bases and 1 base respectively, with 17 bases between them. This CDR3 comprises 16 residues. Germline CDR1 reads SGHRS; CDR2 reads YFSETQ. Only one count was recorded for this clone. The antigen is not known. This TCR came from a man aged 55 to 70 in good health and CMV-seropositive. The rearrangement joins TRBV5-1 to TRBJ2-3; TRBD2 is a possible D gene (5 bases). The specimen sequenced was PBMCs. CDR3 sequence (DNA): TGCGCCAGCAGTATCAACCCCGGGGATGGCACAGATACGCAGTATTTT. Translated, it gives CASSINPGDGTDTQYF.